One sample yielded the 8 T cell receptor beta chains listed below, sequenced in a study of blood T cell repertoires in COVID-19. The assay was immunoSEQ multiplex PCR, and TCRdb's table has in-frame clones only and misses some. The sample includes roughly 100,000 clones, roughly 80% seen only once; the top ten take 9.5% to 10%. The material sequenced was peripheral blood. The receptors were gathered from a man aged 55 to 70 with active or convalescent COVID-19.

The chain joins TRBV19 to TRBJ1-2; TRBD1 might be the D (5 bases). CDR3 length: 15 amino acids. V was shortened by 6 bases and J by 4 bases, with 18 bases between the two germline ends. Germline lookup yields CDR1 LNHDA and CDR2 SQIVND (reference sequence). CDR3 region: CASRRGTGNFYGYTF. Here the CDR3 DNA reads TGTGCCAGTAGAAGGGGTACAGGTAACTTCTATGGCTACACCTTC.

The V call is TRBV19, the J call TRBJ1-2; D is unresolved. This CDR3 spans 14 amino acids. V gave up 3 bases and J gave up 5 bases, with 13 bases separating them. CDR1 LNHDA and CDR2 SQIVND come from the germline V gene (reference sequence). The DNA of the CDR3 is TGTGCCAGTAGTATCTTAACAGCTGATTATGGCTACACCTTC. It is translated as CASSILTADYGYTF.

This clone was seen only a few times. This sequence joins TRBV7-2 and TRBJ2-5; maybe TRBD2 (5 bases). CDR1 SGHTA and CDR2 FQGNSA come from the germline V gene. Between the trimmed V and J ends, which lost 1 base and 5 bases, there was a span of 8 bases. The CDR3 is 13 residues long. The CDR3 reads CASSLGGPETQYF. CDR3 coding DNA: TGTGCCAGCAGCTTAGGAGGGCCCGAGACCCAGTACTTC.

This clone came up a few times. The chain couples TRBV19 to TRBJ2-1, with D tentatively TRBD2 (5 bases). V shed 3 bases and J shed 7 bases, with 22 bases lying between them. Germline CDR1 reads LNHDA; CDR2 reads SQIVND (reference sequence). There are 17 residues in the CDR3. The CDR3 nucleotides are TGTGCCAGTAGTATTCTATCTTCCCCGGGTGGCGGGAATGAGCAGTTCTTC. Residues: CASSILSSPGGGNEQFF.

About this clone itself: The same CDR3 also results from other DNA sequences found in this sample. The chain recombines TRBV15 with TRBJ2-1; 10 bases agree with TRBD2. The CDR3 is made up of 19 amino acids. Unmatched junction bases numbered 25, after V lost 4 bases and J lost 13 bases. Germline loops: CDR1 LNHNV, CDR2 YYDKDF (reference sequence). The CDR3 protein is CATSNPRVPSGSSRGEQFF. Written as DNA, the CDR3 is TGTGCCACCAGCAACCCCCGGGTCCCTAGCGGGAGTTCCCGTGGGGAACAGTTCTTC.

The J gene is TRBJ2-3, the V gene TRBV13; TRBD2 matches at 8 bases. Germline lookup yields CDR1 PRHDT and CDR2 FYEKMQ (reference sequence). The J segment lost 0 bases and the V segment lost 5 bases, leaving 7 bases of the junction unmatched. The CDR3 totals 16 residues. The CDR3 DNA follows: TGTGCCAGCAGCCGCTTGGCTAGCGGGAGCACAGATACGCAGTATTTT. It yields the protein CASSRLASGSTDTQYF.

This clone was seen a single time. The chain joins TRBV28 to TRBJ1-4, with D possibly being TRBD1 (6 bases). The CDR3 runs to 14 residues. V lost 1 base and J lost 5, with 8 bases in between. CDR1 and CDR2 (germline): MDHEN, SYDVKM. CDR3: CASSLSQGNEKLFF. CDR3 in DNA: TGTGCCAGCAGTTTATCTCAGGGGAATGAAAAACTGTTTTTT.

The V and J genes are TRBV10-1 and TRBJ2-1; 9 bases line up with TRBD2. The CDR3 is made up of 15 amino acids. Germline trimming cut 4 bases from V and 6 bases from J; bases unmatched to any gene: 7. The germline V gene encodes CDR1 WNHNN and CDR2 SYGVQD (reference sequence). CDR3 protein: CASSGTAGGRNEQFF. The CDR3 nucleotides read TGCGCCAGCAGTGGCACAGCGGGAGGTCGCAATGAGCAGTTCTTC.